This T cell receptor beta chain was identified in a study of blood T cell repertoires in COVID-19. Overall study: Acute-phase and convalescent COVID-19 samples originated in the United States, Italy and Spain.

As handled by the study authors: Counts of nucleated cells, estimated from reference gene primer amplification, were obtained. Data came from immunoSEQ multiplex PCR; TCRdb stores just in-frame clones and leaves some out. Clone size and V and J calls were adopted from that table, with D and trimming inferred from the DNA. This sample has 65,000 or so clones, with roughly four fifths found just once. CDR1 is GTSNPN, CDR2 SVGIG, per germline (reference sequence). Between the trimmed V and J ends, which lost 1 base and 4 bases, there was a span of 19 bases. CDR3 length equals 16 residues. The sequencing input was peripheral blood. The receptor's source is a woman aged 45-65 years with active or convalescent COVID-19. This chain joins TRBV30 and TRBJ1-1, with D perhaps matching TRBD1 (5 bases). CDR3 in amino acids: CAWSDPLVFRGTEAFF. The CDR3 region has the DNA TGTGCCTGGAGTGACCCCTTAGTTTTTAGGGGCACTGAAGCTTTCTTT. The whole variable domain, filled in from reference TRBV30 and TRBJ1-1, reads SQTIHQWPATLVQPVGSPLSLECTVEGTSNPNLYWYRQAAGRGLQLLFYSVGIGQISSEVPQNLSASRPQDRQFILSSKKLLLSDSGFYLCAWSDPLVFRGTEAFFGQGTRLTVV.